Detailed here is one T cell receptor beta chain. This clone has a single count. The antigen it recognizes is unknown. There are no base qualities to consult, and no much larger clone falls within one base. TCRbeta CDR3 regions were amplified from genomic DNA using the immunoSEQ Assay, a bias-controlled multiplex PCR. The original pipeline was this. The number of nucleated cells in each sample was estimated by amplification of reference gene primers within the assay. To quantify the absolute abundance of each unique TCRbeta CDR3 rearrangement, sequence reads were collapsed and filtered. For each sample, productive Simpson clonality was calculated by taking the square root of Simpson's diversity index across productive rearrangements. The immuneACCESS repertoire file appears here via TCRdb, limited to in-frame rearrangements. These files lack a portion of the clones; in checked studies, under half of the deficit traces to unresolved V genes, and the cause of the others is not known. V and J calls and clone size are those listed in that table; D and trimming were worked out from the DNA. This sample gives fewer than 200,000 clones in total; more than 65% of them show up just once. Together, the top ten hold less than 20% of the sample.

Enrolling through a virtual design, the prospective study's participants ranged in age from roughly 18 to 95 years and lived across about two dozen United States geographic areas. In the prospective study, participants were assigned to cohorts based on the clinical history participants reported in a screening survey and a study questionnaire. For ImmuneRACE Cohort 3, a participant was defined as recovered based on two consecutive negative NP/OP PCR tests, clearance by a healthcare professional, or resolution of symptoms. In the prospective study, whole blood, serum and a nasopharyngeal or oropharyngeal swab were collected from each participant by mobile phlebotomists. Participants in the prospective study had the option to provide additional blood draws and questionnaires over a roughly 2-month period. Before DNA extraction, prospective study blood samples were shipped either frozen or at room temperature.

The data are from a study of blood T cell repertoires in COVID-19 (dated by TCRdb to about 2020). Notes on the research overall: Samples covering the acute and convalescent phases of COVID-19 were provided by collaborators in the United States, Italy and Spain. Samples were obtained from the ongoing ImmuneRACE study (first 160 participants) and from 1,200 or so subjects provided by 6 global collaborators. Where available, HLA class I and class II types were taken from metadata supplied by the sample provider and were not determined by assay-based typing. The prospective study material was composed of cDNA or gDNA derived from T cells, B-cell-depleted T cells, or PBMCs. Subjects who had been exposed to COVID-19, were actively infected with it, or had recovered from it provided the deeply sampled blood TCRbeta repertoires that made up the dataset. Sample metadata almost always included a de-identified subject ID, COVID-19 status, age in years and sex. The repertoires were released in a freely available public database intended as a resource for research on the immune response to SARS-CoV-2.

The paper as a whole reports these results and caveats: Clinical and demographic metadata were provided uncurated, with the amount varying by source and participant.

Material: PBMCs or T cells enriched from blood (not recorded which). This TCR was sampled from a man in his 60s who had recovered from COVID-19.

At the DNA level, the sequence is TGTGCCAGCAGTGGAGGACAGGGGTATGGCTACACCTTC. This translates into CASSGGQGYGYTF. In this chain, TRBV5-8 is recombined with TRBJ1-2, with 9 bases aligning to TRBD1. For this chain, trimming is 5 bases at the V end and 5 bases at the J end, and the number of junction bases without a gene match is 4. The CDR1 and CDR2 encoded by the germline V gene are SGHTS and YDEGEE. From the cysteine up to the phenylalanine, the CDR3 has a length of 13 residues. Just CDR3 DNA is preserved here, 39 bases in frame from base 1.